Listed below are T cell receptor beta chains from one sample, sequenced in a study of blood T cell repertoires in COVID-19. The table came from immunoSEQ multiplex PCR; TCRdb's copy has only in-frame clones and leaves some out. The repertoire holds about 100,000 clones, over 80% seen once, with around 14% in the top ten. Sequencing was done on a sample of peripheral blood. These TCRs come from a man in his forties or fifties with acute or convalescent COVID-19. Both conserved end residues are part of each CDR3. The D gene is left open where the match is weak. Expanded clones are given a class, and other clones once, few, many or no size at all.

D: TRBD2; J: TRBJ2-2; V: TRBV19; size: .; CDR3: CASTPFWREGAGELFF; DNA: TGTGCCAGTACCCCTTTTTGGCGGGAGGGCGCCGGGGAGCTGTTTTTT
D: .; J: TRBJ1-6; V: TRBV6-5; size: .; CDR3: CASSYTPAGINSPLHF; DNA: TGTGCCAGCAGTTATACCCCGGCAGGGATCAATTCACCCCTCCACTTT
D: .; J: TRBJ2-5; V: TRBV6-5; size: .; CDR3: CASSPAGLKTQYF; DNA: TGTGCCAGCAGCCCAGCAGGTTTAAAGACCCAGTACTTC
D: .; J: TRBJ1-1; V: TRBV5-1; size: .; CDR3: CASSFTGTGNTEAFF; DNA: TGCGCCAGCAGCTTTACCGGCACAGGGAACACTGAAGCTTTCTTT
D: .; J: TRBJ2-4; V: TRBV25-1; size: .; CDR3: CASSGKLVGDIQYF; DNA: TGTGCCAGCAGTGGGAAACTAGTCGGGGACATTCAGTACTTC
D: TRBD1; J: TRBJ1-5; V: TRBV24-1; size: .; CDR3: CATSDPGGQGVYSNQPQHF; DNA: TGTGCCACCAGTGATCCCGGGGGACAGGGGGTTTATAGCAATCAGCCCCAGCATTTT
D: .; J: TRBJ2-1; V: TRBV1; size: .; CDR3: CTSSRLPDNGMREFRNEQFF; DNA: TGCACCAGCAGCCGTCTCCCGGACAATGGAATGCGGGAGTTTCGCAATGAGCAGTTCTTC
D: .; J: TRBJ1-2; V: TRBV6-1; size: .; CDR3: CASSELGVGGYTF; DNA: TGTGCCAGCAGTGAACTAGGGGTCGGTGGCTACACCTTC
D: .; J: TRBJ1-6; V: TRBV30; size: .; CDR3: CAWSVDRYNSPLHF; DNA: TGTGCCTGGAGCGTTGACAGATATAATTCACCCCTCCACTTT
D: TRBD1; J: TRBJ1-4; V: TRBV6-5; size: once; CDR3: CASSYGQGHNEKLFF; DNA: TGTGCCAGCAGTTACGGACAGGGACATAATGAAAAACTGTTTTTT
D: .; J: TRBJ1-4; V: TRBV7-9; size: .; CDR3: CASRRAATNEKLFF; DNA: TGTGCCAGCAGGCGGGCAGCAACTAATGAAAAACTGTTTTTT
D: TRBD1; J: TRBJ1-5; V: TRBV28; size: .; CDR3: CASSSRQGSQPQHF; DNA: TGTGCCAGCAGTTCCCGACAGGGGAGTCAGCCCCAGCATTTT
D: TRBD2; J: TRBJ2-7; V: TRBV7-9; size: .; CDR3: CASSSGLVRNEQYF; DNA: TGTGCCAGCAGCTCAGGACTAGTACGTAACGAGCAGTACTTC
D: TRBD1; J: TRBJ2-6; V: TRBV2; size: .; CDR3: CATWTGFGSGANVLTF; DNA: TGTGCCACCTGGACAGGGTTCGGTTCTGGGGCCAACGTCCTGACTTTC
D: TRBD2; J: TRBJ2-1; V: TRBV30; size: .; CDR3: CAWSAGLAGGLYNEQFF; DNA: TGTGCCTGGAGTGCGGGACTAGCGGGAGGACTCTACAATGAGCAGTTCTTC
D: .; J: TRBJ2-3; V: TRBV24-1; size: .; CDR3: CATSDLRPGADTQYF; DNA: TGTGCCACCAGTGATTTGCGTCCGGGGGCAGATACGCAGTATTTT
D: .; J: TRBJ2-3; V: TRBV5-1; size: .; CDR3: CASSLVTLASPTDTQYF; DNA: TGCGCCAGCAGCTTGGTCACGTTAGCGTCCCCAACAGATACGCAGTATTTT
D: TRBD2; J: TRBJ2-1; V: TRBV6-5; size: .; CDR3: CASSYGLAGGSKQFF; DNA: TGTGCCAGCAGTTACGGACTAGCGGGAGGTTCGAAGCAGTTCTTC
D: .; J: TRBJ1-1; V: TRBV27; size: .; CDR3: CASSLWGGKNTEAFF; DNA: TGTGCCAGCAGTTTATGGGGGGGAAAGAACACTGAAGCTTTCTTT
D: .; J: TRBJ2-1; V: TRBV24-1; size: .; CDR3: CATSARTKGNNEQFF; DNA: TGTGCCACCAGTGCCCGGACCAAGGGGAACAATGAGCAGTTCTTC
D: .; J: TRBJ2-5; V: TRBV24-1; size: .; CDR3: CATSDFGQGKETQYF; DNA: TGTGCCACCAGTGATTTTGGCCAGGGAAAAGAGACCCAGTACTTC
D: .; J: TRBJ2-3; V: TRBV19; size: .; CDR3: CASSIPGLATQYF; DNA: TGTGCCAGTAGTATCCCGGGACTGGCTACGCAGTATTTT
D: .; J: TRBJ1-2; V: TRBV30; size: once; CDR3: CAWTRKRDGNYGYTF; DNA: TGTGCCTGGACCAGGAAGCGGGACGGTAACTATGGCTACACCTTC
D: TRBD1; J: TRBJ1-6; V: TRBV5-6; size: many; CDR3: CASSTGTGAGRPLHF; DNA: TGTGCCAGCAGCACCGGGACAGGGGCTGGTCGACCCCTCCACTTT
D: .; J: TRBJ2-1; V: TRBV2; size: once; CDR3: CASNRPTDGSSYNEQFF; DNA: TGTGCCAGCAATAGGCCGACGGACGGGAGCTCCTACAATGAGCAGTTCTTC
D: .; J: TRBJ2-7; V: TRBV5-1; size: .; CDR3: CASSWEPLDGTTYEQYF; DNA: TGCGCCAGCAGCTGGGAGCCCCTGGACGGAACCACCTACGAGCAGTACTTC